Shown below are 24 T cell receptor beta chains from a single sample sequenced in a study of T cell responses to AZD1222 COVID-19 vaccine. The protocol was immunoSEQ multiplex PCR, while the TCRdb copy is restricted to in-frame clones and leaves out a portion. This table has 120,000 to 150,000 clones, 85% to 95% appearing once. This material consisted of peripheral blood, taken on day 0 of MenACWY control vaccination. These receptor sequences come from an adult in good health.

This chain's CDR3 is CASSLVDTQYF. The CDR3 nucleotides read TGTGCCAGCAGCTTAGTAGATACGCAGTATTTT. This chain uses TRBV7-2 with TRBJ2-3; D call uncertain. The germline V and J ends were trimmed by 1 base and 5 bases, with 1 base remaining between them. CDR1 and CDR2 from the germline V gene are SGHTA and FQGNSA. This CDR3 is built from 11 residues.

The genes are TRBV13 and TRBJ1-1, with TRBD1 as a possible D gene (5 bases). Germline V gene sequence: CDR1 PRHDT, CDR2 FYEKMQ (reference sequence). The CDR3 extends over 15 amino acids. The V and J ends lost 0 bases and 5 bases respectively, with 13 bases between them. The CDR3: CASSLGLAGRTEAFF. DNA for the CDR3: TGTGCCAGCAGCTTAGGCCTCGCAGGGAGAACTGAAGCTTTCTTT. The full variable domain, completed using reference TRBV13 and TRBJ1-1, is AAGVIQSPRHLIKEKRETATLKCYPIPRHDTVYWYQQGPGQDPQFLISFYEKMQSDKGSIPDRFSAQQFSDYHSELNMSSLELGDSALYFCASSLGLAGRTEAFFGQGTRLTVV.

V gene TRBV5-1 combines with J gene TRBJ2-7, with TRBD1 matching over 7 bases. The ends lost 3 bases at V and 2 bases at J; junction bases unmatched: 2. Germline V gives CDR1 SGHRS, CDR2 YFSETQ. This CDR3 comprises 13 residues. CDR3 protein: CASSYTGAYEQYF. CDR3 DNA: TGCGCCAGCAGCTACACAGGGGCCTACGAGCAGTACTTC.

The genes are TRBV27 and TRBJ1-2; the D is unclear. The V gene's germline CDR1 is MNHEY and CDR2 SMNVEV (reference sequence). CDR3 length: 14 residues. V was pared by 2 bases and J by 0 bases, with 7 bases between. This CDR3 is CASSLRGPNYGYTF. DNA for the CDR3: TGTGCCAGCAGTTTACGTGGACCTAACTATGGCTACACCTTC.

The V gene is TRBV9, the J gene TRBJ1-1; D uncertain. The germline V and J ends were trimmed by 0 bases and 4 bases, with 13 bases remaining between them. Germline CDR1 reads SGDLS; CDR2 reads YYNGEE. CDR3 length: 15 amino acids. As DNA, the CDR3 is TGTGCCAGCAGCGTAGCTGAGGGAAGAGGCACTGAAGCTTTCTTT. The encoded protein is CASSVAEGRGTEAFF. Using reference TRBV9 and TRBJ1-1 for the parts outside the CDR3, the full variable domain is DSGVTQTPKHLITATGQRVTLRCSPRSGDLSVYWYQQSLDQGLQFLIQYYNGEERAKGNILERFSAQQFPDLHSELNLSSLELGDSALYFCASSVAEGRGTEAFFGQGTRLTVV.

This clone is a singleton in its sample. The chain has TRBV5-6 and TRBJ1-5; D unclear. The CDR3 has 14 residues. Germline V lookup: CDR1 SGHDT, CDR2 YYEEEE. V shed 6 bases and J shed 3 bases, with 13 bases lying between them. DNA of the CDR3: TGTGCCAGCACCTCGAGAGGGCCCAATCAGCCCCAGCATTTT. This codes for CASTSRGPNQPQHF.

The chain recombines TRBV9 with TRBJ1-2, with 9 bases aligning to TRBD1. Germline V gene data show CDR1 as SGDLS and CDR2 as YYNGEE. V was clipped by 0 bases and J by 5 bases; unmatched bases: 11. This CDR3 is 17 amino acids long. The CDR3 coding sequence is TGTGCCAGCAGCGTAGGCTCCCGGACAGGGGCTGGTTATGGCTACACCTTC. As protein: CASSVGSRTGAGYGYTF.

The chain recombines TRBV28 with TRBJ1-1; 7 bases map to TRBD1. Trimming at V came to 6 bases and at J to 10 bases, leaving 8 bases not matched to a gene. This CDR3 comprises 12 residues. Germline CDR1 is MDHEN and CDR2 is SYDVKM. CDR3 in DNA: TGTGCCAGCAGCCTAGACAGGGTCGGAGCTTTCTTT. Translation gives CASSLDRVGAFF. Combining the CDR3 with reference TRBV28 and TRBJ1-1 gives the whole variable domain DVKVTQSSRYLVKRTGEKVFLECVQDMDHENMFWYRQDPGLGLRLIYFSYDVKMKEKGDIPEGYSVSREKKERFSLILESASTNQTSMYLCASSLDRVGAFFGQGTRLTVV.

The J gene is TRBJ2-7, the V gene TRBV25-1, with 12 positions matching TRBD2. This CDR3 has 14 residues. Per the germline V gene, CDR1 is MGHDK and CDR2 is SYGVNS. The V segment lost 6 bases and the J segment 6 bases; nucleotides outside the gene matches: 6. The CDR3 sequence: CASRLAGGPSEQYF. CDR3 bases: TGTGCCAGCAGACTAGCGGGAGGCCCCTCCGAGCAGTACTTC.

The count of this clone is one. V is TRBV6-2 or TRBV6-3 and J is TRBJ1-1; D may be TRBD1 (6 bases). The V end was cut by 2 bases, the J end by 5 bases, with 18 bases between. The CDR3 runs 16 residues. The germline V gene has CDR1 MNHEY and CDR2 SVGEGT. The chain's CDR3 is CASSYTGRGVLTEAFF. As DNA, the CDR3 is TGTGCCAGCAGTTACACGGGCAGGGGTGTCCTAACTGAAGCTTTCTTT.

CDR3 protein: CASSGQGINSPLHF. The CDR3 DNA sequence: TGTGCCAGCAGTGGACAGGGGATCAATTCACCCCTCCACTTT. J is TRBJ1-6 and V is TRBV25-1, with 8 bases aligning to TRBD1. Germline V gene data show CDR1 as MGHDK and CDR2 as SYGVNS. V was pared by 4 bases and J by 7 bases, with 3 bases of the junction left unmatched. The CDR3 runs to 14 residues.

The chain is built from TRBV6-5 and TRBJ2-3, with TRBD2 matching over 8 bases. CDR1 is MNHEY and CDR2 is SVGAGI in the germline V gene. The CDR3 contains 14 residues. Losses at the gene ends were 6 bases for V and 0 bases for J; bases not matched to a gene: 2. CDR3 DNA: TGTGCCAGCAGCCTAGCGGGCAGCACAGATACGCAGTATTTT. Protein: CASSLAGSTDTQYF.

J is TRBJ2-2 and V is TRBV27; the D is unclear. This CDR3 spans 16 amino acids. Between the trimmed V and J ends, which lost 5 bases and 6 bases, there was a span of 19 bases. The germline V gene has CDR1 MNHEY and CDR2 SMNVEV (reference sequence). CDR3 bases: TGTGCCAGCAGTGTCTTCCTCGTGACGCGACCCGGGGAGCTGTTTTTT. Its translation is CASSVFLVTRPGELFF.

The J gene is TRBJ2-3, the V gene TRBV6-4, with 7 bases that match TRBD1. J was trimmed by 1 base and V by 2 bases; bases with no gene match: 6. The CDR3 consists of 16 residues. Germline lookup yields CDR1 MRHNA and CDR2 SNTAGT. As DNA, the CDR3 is TGTGCCAGCAGTGACATAGGGGGCCGTGGCACAGATACGCAGTATTTT. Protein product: CASSDIGGRGTDTQYF.

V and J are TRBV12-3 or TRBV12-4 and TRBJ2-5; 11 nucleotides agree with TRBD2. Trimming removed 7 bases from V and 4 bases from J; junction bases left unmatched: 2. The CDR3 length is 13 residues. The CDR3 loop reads CASTLAGGETQYF. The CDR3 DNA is TGTGCCAGCACCCTAGCGGGAGGAGAGACCCAGTACTTC.

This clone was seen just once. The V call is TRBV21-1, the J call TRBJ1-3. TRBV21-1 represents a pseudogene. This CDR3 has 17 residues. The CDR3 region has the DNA TGTGCCAGCAGCAAAGGTGGGGACGGAAGACCTGGAAACACCATATATTTT. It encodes CASSKGGDGRPGNTIYF.

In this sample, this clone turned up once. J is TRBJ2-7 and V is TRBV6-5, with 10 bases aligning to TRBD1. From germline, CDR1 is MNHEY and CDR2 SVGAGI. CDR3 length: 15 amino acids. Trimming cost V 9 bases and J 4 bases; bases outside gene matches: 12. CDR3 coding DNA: TGTGCCAGTGTAACCGGGACAGGGGCGCTTTACGAGCAGTACTTC. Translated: CASVTGTGALYEQYF.

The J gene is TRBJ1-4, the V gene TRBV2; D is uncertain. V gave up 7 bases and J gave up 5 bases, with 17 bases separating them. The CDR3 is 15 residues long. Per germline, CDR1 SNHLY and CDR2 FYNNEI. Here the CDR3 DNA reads TGTGCCAGCACCCTCAGCCGGGCCAGAAATGAAAAACTGTTTTTT. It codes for CASTLSRARNEKLFF.

The CDR3 here is CASSFREEAFF. In DNA form, the CDR3 reads TGTGCCAGCAGCTTCAGGGAGGAAGCTTTCTTT. The chain combines TRBV5-6 with TRBJ1-1, with D maybe TRBD1 (5 bases). Germline values: CDR1 SGHDT, CDR2 YYEEEE. The CDR3 length is 11 residues. V lost 2 bases to trimming and J lost 8 bases, with 7 bases between them.

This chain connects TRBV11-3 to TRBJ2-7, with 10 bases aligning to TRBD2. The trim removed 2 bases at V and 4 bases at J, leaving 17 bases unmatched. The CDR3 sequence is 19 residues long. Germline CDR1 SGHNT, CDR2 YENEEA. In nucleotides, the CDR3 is TGTGCCAGCAGCTTATTGGGTAAGGGGGAGCGGGAGGGCCCGTACGAGCAGTACTTC. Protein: CASSLLGKGEREGPYEQYF.

The CDR3 loop is CASSFGTAIEAFF. The CDR3, as DNA: TGTGCCAGCAGTTTCGGGACAGCGATTGAAGCTTTCTTT. This chain uses TRBV12-3 or TRBV12-4 with TRBJ1-1, with 7 bases matching TRBD1. This CDR3 contains 13 residues. V shed 3 bases, J shed 7 bases, and the junction held 5 bases outside the gene matches.

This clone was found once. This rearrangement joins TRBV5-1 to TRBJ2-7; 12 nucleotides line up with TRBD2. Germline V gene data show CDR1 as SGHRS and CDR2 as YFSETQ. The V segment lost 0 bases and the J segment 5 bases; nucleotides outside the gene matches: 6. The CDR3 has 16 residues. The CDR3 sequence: CASSLALAGGPDEQYF. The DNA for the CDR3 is TGCGCCAGCAGCTTGGCCCTAGCGGGAGGGCCCGACGAGCAGTACTTC.

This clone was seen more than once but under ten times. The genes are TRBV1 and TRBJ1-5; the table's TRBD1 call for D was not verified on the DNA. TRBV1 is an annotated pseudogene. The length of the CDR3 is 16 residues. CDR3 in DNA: TGCACCAGCAGCCAACACCGGGACAGGGAACATCAGCCCCAGCATTTT. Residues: CTSSQHRDREHQPQHF.

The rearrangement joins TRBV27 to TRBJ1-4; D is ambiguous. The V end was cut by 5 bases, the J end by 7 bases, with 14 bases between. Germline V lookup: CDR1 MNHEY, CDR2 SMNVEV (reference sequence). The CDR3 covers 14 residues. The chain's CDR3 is CASSRSSMIEKLFF. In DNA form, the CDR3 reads TGTGCCAGCAGTAGGTCCTCTATGATTGAAAAACTGTTTTTT.